This T cell receptor (beta chain) came from a study of cytomegalovirus exposure and HLA in healthy donors. Turning to the study itself: Prior work identified around 120 million unique TCR beta sequences in some 200 million T cells.

Notes on this clone: Its antigen is unknown.

Study-wide results and caveats: A prior analysis recorded that most TCR beta V segments were productive about 87% or about 30% of the time. Cytomegalovirus-associated status was assigned to 164 TCR beta chains.

The PCR made use of 60 Vbeta and 13 Jbeta primers. The protocol was immunoSEQ multiplex PCR, while the TCRdb copy is restricted to in-frame clones and leaves out a portion. Its clone listing holds 150,000 or so clones. What was sequenced was PBMCs. The clonotype originates from a woman aged 45-60 years in good health and CMV-seronegative.

CDR3 nucleotide sequence: TGTGCCAGCAGTTCCGGGACAGGGGGCAATGAGCAGTTCTTC. Residues: CASSSGTGGNEQFF. The rearrangement uses TRBV7-2 and TRBJ2-1; TRBD1 agrees at 11 bases. Germline-derived CDR1 and CDR2 are SGHTA and FQGNSA. With V trimmed by 6 bases and J by 6 bases, 4 bases remained unmatched. The CDR3 sequence is 14 residues long.